The 25 T cell receptor beta chains listed next were all sequenced from one sample in a study of cytomegalovirus exposure and HLA in healthy donors. The primer mix had 60 Vbeta and 13 Jbeta primers. Method: immunoSEQ multiplex PCR; TCRdb's copy keeps in-frame clones and lacks some. This sample has around 200,000 clones, with more than 70% found just once. The specimen was PBMCs. These receptors were collected from a man aged 25-40 years in good health and CMV-seropositive.

This rearrangement joins TRBV4-3 to TRBJ1-2; D not resolved. This CDR3 region has 13 residues. The germline gives CDR1 LGHNA, CDR2 YSLEER. V gave up 0 bases and J gave up 8 bases, with 10 bases separating them. The CDR3 loop reads CASSQDGVRGYTF. The CDR3 DNA reads TGCGCCAGCAGCCAAGATGGAGTGAGGGGCTACACCTTC.

In its sample, this clone was seen a few times. J is TRBJ2-7 and V is TRBV19; perhaps TRBD1 as D (5 bases). V was cut by 6 bases and J by 4 bases, with 7 bases left in between. This CDR3 contains 11 residues. From germline, CDR1 is LNHDA and CDR2 SQIVND (reference sequence). The CDR3 nucleotides are TGTGCCAGTAGAAAGGGGTACGAGCAGTACTTC. Protein sequence: CASRKGYEQYF.

The CDR3 here is CASSLGQGGEKLFF. The CDR3 DNA follows: TGTGCCAGCAGTCTGGGACAGGGAGGTGAAAAACTGTTTTTT. The chain links TRBV6-5 to TRBJ1-4; TRBD1 aligns across 9 bases. The CDR3 is 14 residues long. With V trimmed by 5 bases and J by 7 bases, 5 bases remained unmatched. The germline V gene has CDR1 MNHEY and CDR2 SVGAGI.

This clone is a singleton in its sample. The chain carries TRBV7-9 and TRBJ2-5, with 9 bases identical to TRBD2. The V gene's germline CDR1 is SEHNR and CDR2 FQNEAQ (reference sequence). The CDR3 consists of 16 residues. With V trimmed by 5 bases and J by 1 base, 8 bases remained unmatched. CDR3 DNA sequence: TGTGCCAGCAGCCCCCTAGCGGGAAACATCCAAGAGACCCAGTACTTC. This gives the protein CASSPLAGNIQETQYF.

The V gene is TRBV7-2, the J gene TRBJ2-7; 9 bases fit TRBD1. CDR3 size: 13 residues. J gave up 5 bases and V 2 bases, and 1 base lay outside the gene matches. Germline CDR1 is SGHTA and CDR2 is FQGNSA. CDR3 DNA sequence: TGTGCCAGCAGCTTAACAGGGGGCGACGAGCAGTACTTC. Protein product: CASSLTGGDEQYF.

The V and J genes are TRBV19 and TRBJ1-5; tentatively, D is TRBD1 (6 bases). V was trimmed by 5 bases and J by 3 bases, leaving 14 bases between them. Germline-derived CDR1 and CDR2 are LNHDA and SQIVND (reference sequence). The CDR3 loop spans 15 amino acids. This chain's CDR3 is CASSAPDSDNQPQHF. The CDR3 nucleotides read TGTGCCAGTAGTGCGCCGGACAGCGACAATCAGCCCCAGCATTTT.

The rearrangement joins TRBV25-1 to TRBJ2-1; TRBD2 aligns across 14 bases. The CDR3 totals 16 residues. Germline values: CDR1 MGHDK, CDR2 SYGVNS. V lost 4 bases and J lost 10; bases outside the gene matches: 9. CDR3 amino acids: CASSAPTSGRAKEQFF. The CDR3 nucleotides read TGTGCCAGCAGTGCTCCGACTAGCGGGAGGGCCAAAGAGCAGTTCTTC. The variable domain in full, with the rest retrieved from reference TRBV25-1 and TRBJ2-1, is EADIYQTPRYLVIGTGKKITLECSQTMGHDKMYWYQQDPGMELHLIHYSYGVNSTEKGDLSSESTVSRIRTEHFPLTLESARPSHTSQYLCASSAPTSGRAKEQFFGPGTRLTVL.

This chain links TRBV7-9 with TRBJ1-2; a possible D gene is TRBD1 (6 bases). CDR1 is SEHNR and CDR2 is FQNEAQ in the germline V gene (reference sequence). This CDR3 comprises 12 residues. V was shortened by 4 bases and J by 10 bases, with 13 bases between the two germline ends. In nucleotides, the CDR3 is TGTGCCAGCAGCTCCTCGCGGACAGCCTACACCTTC. Amino acids: CASSSSRTAYTF. Full variable domain (missing parts from reference TRBV7-9 and TRBJ1-2): DTGVSQNPRHKITKRGQNVTFRCDPISEHNRLYWYRQTLGQGPEFLTYFQNEAQLEKSRLLSDRFSAERPKGSFSTLEIQRTEQGDSAMYLCASSSSRTAYTFGSGTRLTVV.

The chain employs TRBV6-5 and TRBJ2-3; D gene unclear. CDR1 and CDR2 (germline): MNHEY, SVGAGI. Trimming shortened V by 4 bases and J by 2 bases, and 7 bases separated the two germline ends. The CDR3 spans 13 residues. Here the CDR3 DNA reads TGTGCCAGCAGTTTTTCCTACACAGATACGCAGTATTTT. Translated: CASSFSYTDTQYF.

This sequence joins TRBV6-5 and TRBJ2-2, with D possibly being TRBD1 (6 bases). The CDR3 contains 12 residues. CDR1 is MNHEY and CDR2 is SVGAGI in the germline V gene. The V and J ends lost 6 bases and 5 bases respectively, with 7 bases between them. The CDR3 bases are TGTGCCAGCAGAAGGGGGACCGGGGAGCTGTTTTTT. Translating it yields CASRRGTGELFF.

This clone was detected a few times. The chain is built from TRBV10-1 and TRBJ1-1; D not certain. Germline CDR1 and CDR2: WNHNN and SYGVQD (reference sequence). V was shortened by 7 bases and J by 5 bases, with 17 bases between the two germline ends. The CDR3 consists of 14 residues. The CDR3 nucleotides read TGCGCCAGCAATATGAGCAAGAGGGTGACTGAAGCTTTCTTT. Its protein is CASNMSKRVTEAFF.

This chain connects TRBV11-2 to TRBJ2-5; D is unclear. The V and J ends lost 3 bases and 5 bases respectively, with 7 bases between them. Germline lookup yields CDR1 SGHAT and CDR2 FQNNGV. This CDR3 has 12 amino acids. The CDR3 sequence is CASSFASETQYF. The DNA of the CDR3 is TGTGCCAGCAGCTTCGCAAGCGAGACCCAGTACTTC.

This clone has a handful of counts. The CDR3 sequence is CASSQDSDGNQPQHF. CDR3 coding DNA: TGTGCCAGCAGCCAAGACAGCGATGGCAATCAGCCCCAGCATTTT. The rearrangement links TRBV2 to TRBJ1-5, with D perhaps TRBD1 (5 bases). The CDR3 spans 15 residues. The V gene's germline CDR1 is SNHLY and CDR2 FYNNEI. Trimming shortened V by 6 bases and J by 2 bases, and 14 bases separated the two germline ends. Drawing the rest from reference TRBV2 and TRBJ1-5, the complete variable domain is EPEVTQTPSHQVTQMGQEVILRCVPISNHLYFYWYRQILGQKVEFLVSFYNNEISEKSEIFDDQFSVERPDGSNFTLKIRSTKLEDSAMYFCASSQDSDGNQPQHFGDGTRLSIL.

The sample holds a few counts of this clone. This chain connects TRBV2 to TRBJ1-5; maybe TRBD1 (5 bases). The V and J ends lost 6 bases and 7 bases respectively, with 10 bases between them. The CDR3 loop spans 12 amino acids. The germline CDR1 and CDR2 sequences are SNHLY and FYNNEI. CDR3 coding DNA: TGTGCCAGCAGCTCAGGGAGGCAGCCCCAGCATTTT. It codes for CASSSGRQPQHF.

The CDR3 sequence: CASSLGGALAKNIQYF. Written as DNA, the CDR3 is TGCGCCAGCAGCCTCGGCGGGGCCTTAGCCAAAAACATTCAGTACTTC. The chain couples TRBV4-3 to TRBJ2-4; tentatively, D is TRBD2 (6 bases). Trimming took off 4 bases at V and 0 bases at J, with 13 bases between the two ends. This CDR3 has 16 amino acids. The germline V gene has CDR1 LGHNA and CDR2 YSLEER.

The chain employs TRBV5-6 and TRBJ1-6, with unresolved D. Germline-derived CDR1 and CDR2 are SGHDT and YYEEEE. This CDR3 spans 18 amino acids. The germline V and J ends were trimmed by 4 bases and 0 bases, with 17 bases remaining between them. The CDR3 DNA reads as TGTGCCAGCAGCCCCCGGAGCCCAGCAAGCTCCTATAATTCACCCCTCCACTTT. Translated: CASSPRSPASSYNSPLHF.

The genes are TRBV4-1 and TRBJ2-1; TRBD2 matches at 8 bases. Unmatched junction bases numbered 5, after V lost 0 bases and J lost 7 bases. Germline V gives CDR1 MGHRA, CDR2 YSYEKL. The CDR3 contains 15 residues. In DNA form, the CDR3 reads TGCGCCAGCAGCCAAGACCCCCGGGAGGGAAATGAGCAGTTCTTC. Its protein is CASSQDPREGNEQFF.

This sequence joins TRBV21-1 and TRBJ1-1; the D segment call TRBD1 is taken from the table without a DNA check. TRBV21-1 is a recognized pseudogene. The CDR3 has 17 residues. CDR3 sequence: CASSKKSGTGGNTEAFF. The CDR3 region has the DNA TGTGCCAGCAGCAAAAAATCGGGGACAGGGGGGAACACTGAAGCTTTCTTT.

The chain joins TRBV25-1 to TRBJ1-5; 10 bases are a match to TRBD1. The CDR3 sequence is 16 residues long. Trimming took 3 bases from V and 7 from J; bases not matched to a gene: 9. Germline lookup yields CDR1 MGHDK and CDR2 SYGVNS. DNA for the CDR3: TGTGCCAGCAGTGACGTAACCGGGACAGGGGAACAGCCCCAGCATTTT. Amino acid sequence: CASSDVTGTGEQPQHF.

V is TRBV20-1 and J is TRBJ2-7; D is unresolved. Trimming stripped 6 bases from V and 2 bases from J, with 8 bases between. The CDR3 totals 11 residues. Germline V CDR1 and CDR2: DFQATT, SNEGSKA (reference sequence). The CDR3: CSAPVTYEQYF. CDR3 sequence (DNA): TGCAGTGCCCCAGTCACCTACGAGCAGTACTTC.

The chain has TRBV18 and TRBJ1-1; no clear D gene. The CDR3 length is 13 residues. Germline loops: CDR1 KGHSH, CDR2 LQKENI. Between the trimmed V and J ends, which lost 6 bases and 2 bases, there was a span of 10 bases. The CDR3 reads CASSTGRNTEAFF. CDR3 bases: TGTGCCAGCTCTACCGGTAGAAACACTGAAGCTTTCTTT. Drawing the rest from reference TRBV18 and TRBJ1-1, the complete variable domain is NAGVMQNPRHLVRRRGQEARLRCSPMKGHSHVYWYRQLPEEGLKFMVYLQKENIIDESGMPKERFSAEFPKEGPSILRIQQVVRGDSAAYFCASSTGRNTEAFFGQGTRLTVV.

V usage is TRBV28 and J usage is TRBJ1-3, with D possibly being TRBD1 (5 bases). Germline V gene lookup returns CDR1 MDHEN and CDR2 SYDVKM. The length of the CDR3 is 16 residues. The V end lost 5 bases, the J end lost 4 bases, and 18 bases lay between the germline ends. The DNA of the CDR3 is TGTGCCAGCAGTCTGAACCAAGGGGTGGGCGGAAACACCATATATTTT. It translates to CASSLNQGVGGNTIYF. Variable domain in full (rest from reference TRBV28 and TRBJ1-3): DVKVTQSSRYLVKRTGEKVFLECVQDMDHENMFWYRQDPGLGLRLIYFSYDVKMKEKGDIPEGYSVSREKKERFSLILESASTNQTSMYLCASSLNQGVGGNTIYFGEGSWLTVV.

This chain connects TRBV19 to TRBJ1-2; possibly TRBD1 for D (6 bases). The CDR3 consists of 13 residues. Germline V gene data show CDR1 as LNHDA and CDR2 as SQIVND (reference sequence). V was pared by 3 bases and J by 6 bases, with 11 bases between. CDR3 in amino acids: CASSIVQGNGYTF. The CDR3 DNA is TGTGCCAGTAGTATTGTACAGGGTAATGGCTACACCTTC. Supplemented by reference TRBV19 and TRBJ1-2, the full variable domain reads DGGITQSPKYLFRKEGQNVTLSCEQNLNHDAMYWYRQDPGQGLRLIYYSQIVNDFQKGDIAEGYSVSREKKESFPLTVTSAQKNPTAFYLCASSIVQGNGYTFGSGTRLTVV.

This chain joins TRBV5-4 and TRBJ2-5; TRBD2 aligns across 7 bases. Germline V gene data show CDR1 as SGHNT and CDR2 as YYREEE (reference sequence). This CDR3 has 15 amino acids. V lost 2 bases to trimming and J lost 3 bases; unmatched junction nucleotides: 7. This chain's CDR3 is CASSLAGRAEETQYF. Here the CDR3 DNA reads TGTGCCAGCAGCTTAGCGGGGAGGGCGGAAGAGACCCAGTACTTC.

The chain's CDR3 is CASSQVPAKGQRHTEAFF. DNA of the CDR3: TGCGCCAGCAGCCAAGTTCCAGCGAAGGGACAGCGACACACTGAAGCTTTCTTT. This sequence joins TRBV4-3 and TRBJ1-1, with TRBD1 matching 7 bases. The V gene end was trimmed by 1 base and the J gene end by 3 bases; junction bases not matched to a gene: 14. The CDR3 spans 18 residues. Germline assignment: CDR1 LGHNA and CDR2 YSLEER.